These 9 T cell receptor beta chains were all obtained from the same sample, sequenced in a study of T-cell memory formation after mild COVID-19. TCRdb passed the 5' RACE reads through MiXCR, listing each CDR3 protein once. The sample gives about 190,000 distinct CDR3 sequences, around 19% of which show up once; 2.4% is in the top ten. Sequencing used PBMCs or a T cell subset sorted from them (not recorded which). The receptors come from an adult woman who had mild COVID-19 (a few samples of this study predate the infection). Cell type and time point are not known.

The chain is built from TRBV19 and TRBJ2-7; 7 positions agree with TRBD1. The CDR3 runs to 14 residues. The germline CDR1 and CDR2 sequences are LNHDA and SQIVND (reference sequence). V shed 9 bases and J 0 bases; nucleotides not matched to a gene: 8. The CDR3 loop is CASRRDSSSYEQYF. CDR3 nucleotide sequence: TGTGCCAGCAGACGGGACAGCAGCTCCTACGAGCAGTACTTC.

This clonotype came up a few times. This rearrangement joins TRBV7-2 to TRBJ2-1; D is uncertain. V lost 1 base to trimming and J lost 0 bases, with 13 bases between them. CDR3 length equals 17 residues. Germline V gene sequence: CDR1 SGHTA, CDR2 FQGNSA. The CDR3, as DNA: TGTGCCAGCAGCTTAGTTTCTGCTCGAAGCTCCTACAATGAGCAGTTCTTC. Its translation is CASSLVSARSSYNEQFF.

The chain joins TRBV7-2 to TRBJ2-7; TRBD1 is a possible D gene (5 bases). Between the trimmed V and J ends, which lost 4 bases and 5 bases, there was a span of 12 bases. Per germline, CDR1 SGHTA and CDR2 FQGNSA. There are 13 residues in the CDR3. The CDR3 loop reads CASSSRQFDEQYF. The CDR3 region has the DNA TGTGCCAGCAGCTCAAGACAGTTCGACGAGCAGTACTTC.

This clonotype was picked up a small number of times. V gene TRBV5-1 combines with J gene TRBJ2-7; possible D gene TRBD1, 6 bases. CDR3 length: 14 residues. Trimming stripped 0 bases from V and 3 bases from J, with 10 bases between. Per the germline V gene, CDR1 is SGHRS and CDR2 is YFSETQ. Here the CDR3 reads CASSLDARGYEQYF. CDR3 DNA sequence: TGCGCCAGCAGCTTGGATGCCAGGGGCTACGAGCAGTACTTC.

In this sample, this clonotype turned up a few times. The J gene is TRBJ1-2, the V gene TRBV3-1; D remains unclear. The germline V and J ends were trimmed by 2 bases and 3 bases, with 10 bases remaining between them. The CDR3 runs to 14 residues. The germline CDR1 and CDR2 sequences are LGHDT and YNNKEL (reference sequence). For the CDR3, the DNA is TGTGCCAGCAGCCAACTAGGGCCCTACTATGGCTACACCTTC. Translation: CASSQLGPYYGYTF.

The chain has TRBV7-2 and TRBJ2-7, with 8 bases matching TRBD1. The V gene end was trimmed by 1 base and the J gene end by 6 bases; junction bases not matched to a gene: 2. CDR3 length equals 13 residues. From germline, CDR1 is SGHTA and CDR2 FQGNSA. The CDR3 DNA follows: TGTGCCAGCAGCTTAGGACAGGGGCTCGAGCAGTACTTC. This translates into CASSLGQGLEQYF.

The gene calls are TRBV12-3 or TRBV12-4 and TRBJ2-2; 11 nucleotides align to TRBD2. Losses at the gene ends were 3 bases for V and 4 bases for J; bases not matched to a gene: 4. The CDR3 covers 16 residues. In DNA form, the CDR3 reads TGTGCCAGCAGTTTGAGACTAGCGGGAAGCACCGGGGAGCTGTTTTTT. This codes for CASSLRLAGSTGELFF.

There are a few counts of this clonotype. V is TRBV12-5 and J is TRBJ2-1, with D maybe TRBD1 (6 bases). Germline CDR1 LGHNT, CDR2 FRNRAP. The CDR3 has 15 residues. Deletions cut 6 bases from V and 10 bases from J, with 22 bases between. The CDR3 loop is CASGPGTSRAWEQFF. The CDR3 DNA reads as TGTGCTAGTGGGCCCGGGACATCGAGAGCCTGGGAGCAGTTCTTC.

This chain links TRBV7-2 with TRBJ1-5; maybe TRBD1 (5 bases). Trimming cost V 4 bases and J 0 bases, with 10 bases left between them. From germline, CDR1 is SGHTA and CDR2 FQGNSA. The CDR3 runs 15 residues. This chain's CDR3 is CASSSGLISNQPQHF. CDR3 DNA: TGTGCCAGCAGCTCGGGACTGATTAGCAATCAGCCCCAGCATTTT.